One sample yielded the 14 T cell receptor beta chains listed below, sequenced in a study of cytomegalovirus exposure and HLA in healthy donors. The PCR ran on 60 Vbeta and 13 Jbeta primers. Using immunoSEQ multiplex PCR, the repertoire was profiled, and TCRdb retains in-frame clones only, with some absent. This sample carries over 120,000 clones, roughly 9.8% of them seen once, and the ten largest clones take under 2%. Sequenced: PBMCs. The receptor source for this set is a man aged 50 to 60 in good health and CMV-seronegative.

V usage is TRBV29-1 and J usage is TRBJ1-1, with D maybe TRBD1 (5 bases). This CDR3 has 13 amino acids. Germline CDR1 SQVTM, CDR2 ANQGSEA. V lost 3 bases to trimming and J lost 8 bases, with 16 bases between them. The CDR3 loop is CSVEPSPDSEAFF. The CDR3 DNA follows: TGCAGCGTTGAGCCTTCTCCTGACAGCGAAGCTTTCTTT.

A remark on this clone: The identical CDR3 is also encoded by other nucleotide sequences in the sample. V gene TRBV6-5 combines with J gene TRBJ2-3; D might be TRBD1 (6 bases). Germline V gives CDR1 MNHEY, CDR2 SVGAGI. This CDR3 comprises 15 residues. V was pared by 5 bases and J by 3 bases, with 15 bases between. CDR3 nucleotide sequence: TGTGCCAGCAGTCCGGGGCAGGGGTGGACAGATACGCAGTATTTT. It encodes CASSPGQGWTDTQYF.

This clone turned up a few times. CDR3 sequence reads: CASTRQGPRGEQYF. The CDR3 coding sequence is TGTGCCAGCACCCGGCAGGGCCCCAGAGGCGAGCAGTACTTC. The rearrangement links TRBV28 to TRBJ2-7, with D maybe TRBD1 (5 bases). Trimming took off 7 bases at V and 6 bases at J, with 19 bases between the two ends. Germline loops: CDR1 MDHEN, CDR2 SYDVKM. The CDR3 length is 14 residues.

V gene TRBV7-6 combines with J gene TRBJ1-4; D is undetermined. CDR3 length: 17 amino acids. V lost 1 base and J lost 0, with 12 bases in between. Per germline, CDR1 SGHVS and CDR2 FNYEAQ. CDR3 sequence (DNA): TGTGCCAGCAGCTTAGTTTCTGGAGCCTCAACTAATGAAAAACTGTTTTTT. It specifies CASSLVSGASTNEKLFF.

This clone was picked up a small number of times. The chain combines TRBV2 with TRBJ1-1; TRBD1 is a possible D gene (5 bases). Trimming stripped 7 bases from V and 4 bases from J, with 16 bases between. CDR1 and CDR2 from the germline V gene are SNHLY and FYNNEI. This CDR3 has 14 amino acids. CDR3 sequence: CASKWRGSATEAFF. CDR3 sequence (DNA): TGTGCCAGCAAATGGAGGGGATCGGCCACTGAAGCTTTCTTT.

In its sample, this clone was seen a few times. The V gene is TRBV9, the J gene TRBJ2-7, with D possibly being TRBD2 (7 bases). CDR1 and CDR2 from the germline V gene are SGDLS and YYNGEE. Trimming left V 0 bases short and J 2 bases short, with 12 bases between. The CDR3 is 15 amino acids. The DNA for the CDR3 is TGTGCCAGCAGCGTAGAGGGGGGGGTAACCTACGAGCAGTACTTC. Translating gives CASSVEGGVTYEQYF.

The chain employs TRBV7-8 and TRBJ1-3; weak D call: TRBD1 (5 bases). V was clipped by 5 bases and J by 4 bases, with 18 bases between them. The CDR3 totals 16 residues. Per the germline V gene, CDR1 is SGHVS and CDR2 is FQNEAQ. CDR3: CASSRTRLGHGNTIYF. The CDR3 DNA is TGTGCCAGCAGCCGTACTCGGTTAGGACACGGAAACACCATATATTTT.

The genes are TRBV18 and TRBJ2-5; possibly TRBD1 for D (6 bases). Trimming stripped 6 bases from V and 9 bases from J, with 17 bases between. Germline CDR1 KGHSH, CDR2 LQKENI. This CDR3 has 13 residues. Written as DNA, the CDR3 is TGTGCCAGCTCTACAGACGCAGGGGAGTCCCAGTACTTC. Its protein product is CASSTDAGESQYF.

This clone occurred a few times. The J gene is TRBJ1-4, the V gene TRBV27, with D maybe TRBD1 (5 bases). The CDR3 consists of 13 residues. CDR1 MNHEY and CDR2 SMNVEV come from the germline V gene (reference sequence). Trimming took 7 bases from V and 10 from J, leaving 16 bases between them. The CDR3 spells CASMNNQGGKLFF. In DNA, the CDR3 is TGTGCCAGCATGAACAACCAGGGAGGAAAACTGTTTTTT.

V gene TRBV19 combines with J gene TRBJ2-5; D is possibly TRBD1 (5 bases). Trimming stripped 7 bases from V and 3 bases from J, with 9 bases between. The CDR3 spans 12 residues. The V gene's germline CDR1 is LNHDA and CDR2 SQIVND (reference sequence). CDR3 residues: CASMDTKETQYF. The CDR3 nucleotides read TGTGCCAGTATGGACACAAAAGAGACCCAGTACTTC.

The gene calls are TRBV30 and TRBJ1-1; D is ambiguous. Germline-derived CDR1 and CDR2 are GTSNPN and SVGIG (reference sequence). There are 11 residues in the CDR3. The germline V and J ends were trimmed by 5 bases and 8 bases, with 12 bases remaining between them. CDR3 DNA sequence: TGTGCCTGGGCCCGGTCCTTGGAAGCTTTCTTT. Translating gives CAWARSLEAFF.

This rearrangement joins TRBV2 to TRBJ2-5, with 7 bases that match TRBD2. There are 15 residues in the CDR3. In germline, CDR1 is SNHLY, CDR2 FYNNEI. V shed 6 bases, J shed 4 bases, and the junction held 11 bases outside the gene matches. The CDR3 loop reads CASRVLAGGRETQYF. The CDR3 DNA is TGTGCCAGCAGGGTTCTCGCCGGGGGGAGAGAGACCCAGTACTTC.

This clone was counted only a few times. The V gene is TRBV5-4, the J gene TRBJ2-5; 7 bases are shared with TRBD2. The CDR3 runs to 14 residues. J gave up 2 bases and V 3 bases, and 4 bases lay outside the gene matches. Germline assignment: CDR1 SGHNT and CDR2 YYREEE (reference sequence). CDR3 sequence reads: CASSYRTSQETQYF. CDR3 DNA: TGTGCCAGCAGCTACAGGACTAGTCAAGAGACCCAGTACTTC.

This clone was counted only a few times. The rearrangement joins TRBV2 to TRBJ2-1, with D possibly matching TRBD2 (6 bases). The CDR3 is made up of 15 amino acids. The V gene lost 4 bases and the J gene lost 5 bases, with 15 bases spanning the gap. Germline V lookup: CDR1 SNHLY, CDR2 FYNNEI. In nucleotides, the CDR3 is TGTGCCAGCAGTGGAACAGCGGGTTATAACAATGAGCAGTTCTTC. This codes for CASSGTAGYNNEQFF.